The next 27 T cell receptor beta chains were all read from a single sample in a study of T cells in Graves' hyperthyroidism and ophthalmopathy. Researchers took RNA transcripts and amplified the TCR beta CDR3 regions from them. TCR CDR3 regions were first amplified by RT-PCR with HTBI primers. TCRdb re-analysed the multiplex PCR reads in MiXCR, keeping a single row per CDR3 protein. The table has about 500,000 distinct CDR3 sequences, roughly 17% seen once. What was sequenced was blood. Source of these receptors: a young woman with Graves' hyperthyroidism.

This clonotype was counted ten times or more. The rearrangement links TRBV28 to TRBJ2-7; D perhaps matches TRBD2 (6 bases). The V gene lost 3 bases and the J gene lost 5 bases, with 14 bases spanning the gap. CDR3 size: 14 residues. Germline CDR1 MDHEN, CDR2 SYDVKM. The CDR3, as DNA: TGTGCCAGCAGTTTCCGAGGGAGGAGCGACGAGCAGTACTTC. This sequence encodes CASSFRGRSDEQYF. Combining the CDR3 with reference TRBV28 and TRBJ2-7 gives the whole variable domain DVKVTQSSRYLVKRTGEKVFLECVQDMDHENMFWYRQDPGLGLRLIYFSYDVKMKEKGDIPEGYSVSREKKERFSLILESASTNQTSMYLCASSFRGRSDEQYFGPGTRLTVT.

This clonotype was observed many times. The chain links TRBV7-2 to TRBJ1-5; D is uncertain. The length of the CDR3 is 12 residues. CDR1 and CDR2 from the germline V gene are SGHTA and FQGNSA. V lost 5 bases to trimming and J lost 9 bases, with 11 bases between them. Here the CDR3 DNA reads TGTGCCAGCAGCCTAAGCGGCGGGCCCCAGCATTTT. Amino acids: CASSLSGGPQHF.

The genes are TRBV5-1 and TRBJ1-1; D is ambiguous. The V and J ends lost 0 bases and 4 bases respectively, with 10 bases between them. The CDR3 spans 14 residues. Looked up from germline, CDR1 is SGHRS and CDR2 is YFSETQ. Here the CDR3 reads CASSLERLGTEAFF. The CDR3 DNA is TGCGCCAGCAGCTTGGAGAGGCTGGGCACTGAAGCTTTCTTT. Supplemented by reference TRBV5-1 and TRBJ1-1, the full variable domain reads KAGVTQTPRYLIKTRGQQVTLSCSPISGHRSVSWYQQTPGQGLQFLFEYFSETQRNKGNFPGRFSGRQFSNSRSEMNVSTLELGDSALYLCASSLERLGTEAFFGQGTRLTVV.

This clonotype was seen repeatedly, ten times or more. The chain recombines TRBV7-9 with TRBJ2-7, with 7 bases identical to TRBD1. CDR1 and CDR2 (germline): SEHNR, FQNEAQ (reference sequence). Trimming removed 5 bases from V and 5 bases from J; junction bases left unmatched: 12. The CDR3 is made up of 15 amino acids. The CDR3, as DNA: TGTGCCAGCAGCACCCCGACAGGGCTGGCGCACGAGCAGTACTTC. Its protein product is CASSTPTGLAHEQYF. The variable domain in full, completed from reference TRBV7-9 and TRBJ2-7, reads DTGVSQNPRHKITKRGQNVTFRCDPISEHNRLYWYRQTLGQGPEFLTYFQNEAQLEKSRLLSDRFSAERPKGSFSTLEIQRTEQGDSAMYLCASSTPTGLAHEQYFGPGTRLTVT.

This clonotype has a count of ten or more. The chain is built from TRBV7-9 and TRBJ2-7; D unresolved. The CDR3 spans 13 residues. Trimming pared 6 bases from V and 2 bases from J, leaving 11 bases between. The germline CDR1 and CDR2 sequences are SEHNR and FQNEAQ (reference sequence). DNA of the CDR3: TGTGCCAGCAGTCCCAATATGACCTACGAGCAGTACTTC. Encoded protein: CASSPNMTYEQYF.

This clonotype was picked up a small number of times. V gene TRBV3-1 combines with J gene TRBJ2-2; D possibly matches TRBD1 or TRBD2 (5 bases each). Germline loops: CDR1 LGHDT, CDR2 YNNKEL (reference sequence). The CDR3 totals 14 residues. Between the trimmed V and J ends, which lost 7 bases and 4 bases, there was a span of 13 bases. The CDR3 nucleotides are TGTGCCAGCACCTTAGGGACCCCCACCGGGGAGCTGTTTTTT. It yields the protein CASTLGTPTGELFF. Supplemented by reference TRBV3-1 and TRBJ2-2, the full variable domain reads DTAVSQTPKYLVTQMGNDKSIKCEQNLGHDTMYWYKQDSKKFLKIMFSYNNKELIINETVPNRFSPKSPDKAHLNLHINSLELGDSAVYFCASTLGTPTGELFFGEGSRLTVL.

The chain joins TRBV4-1 to TRBJ1-5; 9 bases align to TRBD1. This CDR3 comprises 15 residues. The V and J ends lost 2 bases and 7 bases, in that order; junction bases with no gene match: 6. CDR1 MGHRA and CDR2 YSYEKL come from the germline V gene. For the CDR3, the DNA is TGCGCCAGCAGCCAATACACAGGGGGCGGACAGCCCCAGCATTTT. Its protein product is CASSQYTGGGQPQHF.

This clonotype showed up many times. The CDR3 DNA reads TGCAGTGCTAGGTCCCTCTCGGGGGCCAGGGATACGCAGTATTTT. Protein product: CSARSLSGARDTQYF. The chain couples TRBV20-1 to TRBJ2-3; perhaps D is TRBD1 or TRBD2 (6 bases each). The CDR3 contains 15 residues. Trimming removed 3 bases at V and 6 bases at J, with 19 bases between. Germline CDR1 DFQATT, CDR2 SNEGSKA (reference sequence).

This clonotype occurred many times. The rearrangement joins TRBV12-3 or TRBV12-4 to TRBJ1-1; possibly TRBD1 for D (5 bases). V lost 3 bases to trimming and J lost 9 bases, with 11 bases between them. The length of the CDR3 is 12 residues. The DNA of the CDR3 is TGTGCCAGCAGTTTTTCTCAGGGTAAAGCTTTCTTT. Protein product: CASSFSQGKAFF.

This clonotype was detected many times. This chain links TRBV20-1 with TRBJ1-5; 8 nucleotides agree with TRBD1. Germline trimming cut 6 bases from V and 4 bases from J; bases unmatched to any gene: 5. This CDR3 is built from 13 residues. Germline values: CDR1 DFQATT, CDR2 SNEGSKA (reference sequence). The CDR3 loop is CSAQDRDNQPQHF. In DNA, the CDR3 is TGCAGTGCCCAGGACAGGGATAATCAGCCCCAGCATTTT.

This clonotype was recorded many times. The gene calls are TRBV5-6 and TRBJ2-1; tentatively, D is TRBD1 (5 bases). The germline V gene encodes CDR1 SGHDT and CDR2 YYEEEE. The CDR3 length is 15 residues. Trimming shortened V by 3 bases and J by 0 bases, and 10 bases separated the two germline ends. CDR3 residues: CASSSTVSSYNEQFF. DNA for the CDR3: TGTGCCAGCAGCTCGACAGTGAGCTCCTACAATGAGCAGTTCTTC.

For the CDR3, the DNA is TGTGCCAGTAGTATCATGCAGGGAATACCAAGCAATCAGCCCCAGCATTTT. Protein product: CASSIMQGIPSNQPQHF. The rearrangement links TRBV19 to TRBJ1-5, with D perhaps TRBD1 (5 bases). The CDR3 has 17 residues. The V end lost 3 bases, the J end lost 1 base, and 16 bases lay between the germline ends. Germline V gene data show CDR1 as LNHDA and CDR2 as SQIVND (reference sequence).

This clonotype was seen ten or more times. The J gene is TRBJ2-3, the V gene TRBV12-3 or TRBV12-4; no definite D call. Trimming stripped 3 bases from V and 0 bases from J, with 10 bases between. This CDR3 has 15 residues. CDR3 protein: CASSFPGASTDTQYF. As DNA, the CDR3 is TGTGCCAGCAGTTTTCCCGGAGCTAGCACAGATACGCAGTATTTT.

In this sample, this clonotype turned up many times. The chain joins TRBV2 to TRBJ2-5, with 7 bases identical to TRBD1. CDR3 length: 15 residues. Germline V gene data show CDR1 as SNHLY and CDR2 as FYNNEI. V lost 5 bases and J lost 4; bases outside the gene matches: 10. CDR3 DNA sequence: TGTGCCAGCAGTCAAGACAGGGTAGGGGGAGAGACCCAGTACTTC. This gives the protein CASSQDRVGGETQYF.

This clonotype has only a few counts. This chain connects TRBV12-3 or TRBV12-4 to TRBJ1-4, with D perhaps matching TRBD1 (6 bases). The ends were cut back, 5 bases at V and 0 bases at J, with 22 bases in the middle. The CDR3 has 19 residues. The CDR3 is CASSPRTEIHPATNEKLFF. The CDR3, as DNA: TGTGCCAGCAGTCCTCGGACAGAGATCCACCCAGCAACTAATGAAAAACTGTTTTTT.

Many counts were recorded for this clonotype. The V and J genes are TRBV12-3 or TRBV12-4 and TRBJ2-6; 10 bases align to TRBD1. With V trimmed by 4 bases and J by 4 bases, 4 bases remained unmatched. This CDR3 comprises 16 residues. CDR3 nucleotides: TGTGCCAGCAGTTCACGACAGGGGGCCGGGGCCAACGTCCTGACTTTC. Amino acids: CASSSRQGAGANVLTF.

The chain combines TRBV28 with TRBJ1-1, with 8 bases that match TRBD1. The CDR3 is made up of 15 amino acids. Germline V CDR1 and CDR2: MDHEN, SYDVKM. V lost 6 bases, J lost 2 bases, and 8 bases stayed unmatched. The CDR3 loop reads CASSGRTGGNTEAFF. The CDR3 DNA reads as TGTGCCAGCAGCGGCCGAACAGGGGGTAACACTGAAGCTTTCTTT.

The sample holds a few counts of this clonotype. The J gene is TRBJ1-4, the V gene TRBV19; unclear D gene. The V end was cut by 4 bases, the J end by 0 bases, with 12 bases between. Germline lookup yields CDR1 LNHDA and CDR2 SQIVND (reference sequence). CDR3 length: 16 amino acids. In nucleotides, the CDR3 is TGTGCCAGTAGTACCCCGCAGCCAACAACTAATGAAAAACTGTTTTTT. Residues: CASSTPQPTTNEKLFF.

This clonotype was counted at least ten times. The chain combines TRBV20-1 with TRBJ2-1; the D is unclear. There are 13 residues in the CDR3. Trimming removed 2 bases at V and 6 bases at J, with 11 bases between. CDR1 is DFQATT, CDR2 SNEGSKA, per germline (reference sequence). The CDR3 DNA is TGCAGTGCTAGATACTCGATGTCCAATGAGCAGTTCTTC. It encodes CSARYSMSNEQFF.

The chain recombines TRBV7-4 with TRBJ1-2; possibly TRBD1 for D (6 bases). In germline, CDR1 is SGHVT, CDR2 SQSDAQ. This CDR3 is 14 amino acids long. V lost 4 bases and J 4 bases, leaving 13 bases between the germline ends. This chain's CDR3 is CASSWDRGGYGYTF. The CDR3 nucleotides read TGTGCCAGCAGCTGGGACCGAGGGGGCTATGGCTACACCTTC. Using reference TRBV7-4 and TRBJ1-2 for the parts outside the CDR3, the full variable domain is GAGVSQSPRYKVAKRGRDVALRCDSISGHVTLYWYRQTLGQGSEVLTYSQSDAQRDKSGRPSGRFSAERPERSVSTLKIQRTEQGDSAVYLCASSWDRGGYGYTFGSGTRLTVV.

This rearrangement joins TRBV27 to TRBJ1-1; the D gene is possibly TRBD1 (5 bases). The CDR3 is made up of 13 amino acids. V lost 6 bases to trimming and J lost 5 bases, with 13 bases between them. Germline CDR1 MNHEY, CDR2 SMNVEV (reference sequence). This CDR3 reads CASRRLGVTEAFF. The CDR3 DNA is TGTGCCAGCAGAAGGTTGGGGGTGACTGAAGCTTTCTTT.

The table lists this clonotype with a few counts. This chain links TRBV3-1 with TRBJ2-7; 7 nucleotides align to TRBD1. This CDR3 region has 16 residues. CDR1 is LGHDT and CDR2 is YNNKEL in the germline V gene (reference sequence). V lost 2 bases and J lost 3; bases outside the gene matches: 10. The CDR3 here is CASSQTTGVVGYEQYF. The CDR3 region has the DNA TGTGCCAGCAGCCAAACCACAGGGGTTGTCGGCTACGAGCAGTACTTC.

This clonotype was recorded at least ten times. The V call is TRBV6-1, the J call TRBJ1-5; 9 bases are shared with TRBD1. After removal of 6 bases from V and 5 bases from J, the junction contained 5 bases not matched to a gene. The CDR3 extends over 14 amino acids. Looked up from germline, CDR1 is MNHNS and CDR2 is SASEGT. DNA for the CDR3: TGTGCCAGCAGCTACGGACAGGGGCATCAGCCCCAGCATTTT. Protein sequence: CASSYGQGHQPQHF.

This clonotype occurred many times. This CDR3 reads CSARWLAGAQRGAQYF. The CDR3 DNA reads TGCAGTGCTAGATGGCTAGCGGGAGCCCAAAGGGGGGCCCAGTACTTC. This sequence joins TRBV20-1 and TRBJ2-5; the match to TRBD2 covers 10 bases. Losses at the gene ends were 2 bases for V and 9 bases for J; bases not matched to a gene: 15. Germline-derived CDR1 and CDR2 are DFQATT and SNEGSKA (reference sequence). This CDR3 has 16 amino acids.

This clonotype was observed a few times. This sequence joins TRBV10-3 and TRBJ1-2; 9 bases agree with TRBD1. The ends lost 6 bases at V and 4 bases at J; junction bases unmatched: 0. Germline V gene sequence: CDR1 ENHRY, CDR2 SYGVKD. The CDR3 runs 12 residues. CDR3 nucleotide sequence: TGTGCCATCAGGACAGGGGGCTATGGCTACACCTTC. The encoded protein is CAIRTGGYGYTF.

The table lists this clonotype with many counts. The chain joins TRBV30 to TRBJ1-1, with a tentative D call TRBD1 (5 bases). The CDR3 covers 13 residues. V was pared by 4 bases and J by 0 bases, with 9 bases between. Germline V CDR1 and CDR2: GTSNPN, SVGIG (reference sequence). CDR3 sequence: CAWKGSMNTEAFF. The CDR3, as DNA: TGTGCCTGGAAGGGGAGCATGAACACTGAAGCTTTCTTT.

This clonotype was seen a few times. The rearrangement uses TRBV6-2 or TRBV6-3 and TRBJ1-2; D is ambiguous. The V end was cut by 1 base, the J end by 4 bases, with 10 bases between. The CDR3 consists of 14 residues. The germline V gene encodes CDR1 MNHEY and CDR2 SVGEGT. The CDR3 sequence is CASSYFGQSYGYTF. CDR3 sequence (DNA): TGTGCCAGCAGTTACTTCGGGCAGTCCTATGGCTACACCTTC.